Each of the 8 T cell receptor beta chains below was sequenced from the same sample in a study of blood T cell repertoires in COVID-19. Repertoires were generated with immunoSEQ multiplex PCR, while TCRdb's copy carries only in-frame clones and drops some. Of 300,000 to 400,000 clones detected, over 75% appear once; the ten largest clones hold 7.8%. Sequenced: peripheral blood. Receptors were obtained from a woman between 45 and 65 years old who had recovered from COVID-19.

This chain uses TRBV28 with TRBJ1-2, with D unclear. The CDR3 runs to 13 residues. Trimming cost V 6 bases and J 4 bases, with 12 bases left between them. Germline V CDR1 and CDR2: MDHEN, SYDVKM. The CDR3 DNA is TGTGCCAGCAGGATCGCGGCAGTCTATGGCTACACCTTC. Protein product: CASRIAAVYGYTF.

This chain links TRBV19 with TRBJ1-2; TRBD1 agrees at 7 bases. Trimming removed 8 bases from V and 0 bases from J; junction bases left unmatched: 3. The CDR3 length is 13 residues. Germline loops: CDR1 LNHDA, CDR2 SQIVND (reference sequence). CDR3 nucleotides: TGTGCCAGTGGGGACAGAGCTAACTATGGCTACACCTTC. Translating it yields CASGDRANYGYTF.

The chain carries TRBV15 and TRBJ2-7; weak D call: TRBD1 (5 bases). The germline CDR1 and CDR2 sequences are LNHNV and YYDKDF (reference sequence). The CDR3 totals 13 residues. V was pared by 2 bases and J by 4 bases, with 9 bases between. Written as DNA, the CDR3 is TGTGCCACCAGCAGATGGGCAGGGTACGAGCAGTACTTC. Translated, it gives CATSRWAGYEQYF. Drawing the rest from reference TRBV15 and TRBJ2-7, the complete variable domain is DAMVIQNPRYQVTQFGKPVTLSCSQTLNHNVMYWYQQKSSQAPKLLFHYYDKDFNNEADTPDNFQSRRPNTSFCFLDIRSPGLGDTAMYLCATSRWAGYEQYFGPGTRLTVT.

The J gene is TRBJ2-2, the V gene TRBV7-2; TRBD2 aligns across 9 bases. CDR1 is SGHTA and CDR2 is FQGNSA in the germline V gene. This CDR3 contains 15 residues. V shed 6 bases, J shed 3 bases, and the junction held 5 bases outside the gene matches. CDR3 sequence (DNA): TGTGCCAGCAGGACTATAGCGGGGGACACCGGGGAGCTGTTTTTT. It is translated as CASRTIAGDTGELFF.

This clone was seen only a few times. The chain uses TRBV7-3 and TRBJ2-7; 8 bases are shared with TRBD2. The CDR3 consists of 14 residues. Germline loops: CDR1 SGHTA, CDR2 FQGTGA. Trimming removed 5 bases from V and 5 bases from J; junction bases left unmatched: 8. In DNA form, the CDR3 reads TGTGCCAGCAGCCCCTCCGGGGGGGCTAACGAGCAGTACTTC. This codes for CASSPSGGANEQYF.

The chain uses TRBV7-2 and TRBJ2-3; no clear D. This CDR3 has 11 residues. Trimming took 7 bases from V and 4 from J, leaving 6 bases between them. Germline CDR1 is SGHTA and CDR2 is FQGNSA. The CDR3 nucleotides read TGTGCCAGCAATCTTGCAGATACGCAGTATTTT. It encodes CASNLADTQYF.

The chain couples TRBV7-2 to TRBJ2-1, with D possibly matching TRBD2 (5 bases). The V gene lost 4 bases and the J gene lost 6 bases, with 10 bases spanning the gap. Germline-derived CDR1 and CDR2 are SGHTA and FQGNSA. The CDR3 loop spans 13 amino acids. The CDR3 bases are TGTGCCAGCAGCTACCTAGCTTTCAATGAGCAGTTCTTC. Translation gives CASSYLAFNEQFF. Variable domain in full (rest from reference TRBV7-2 and TRBJ2-1): GAGVSQSPSNKVTEKGKDVELRCDPISGHTALYWYRQSLGQGLEFLIYFQGNSAPDKSGLPSDRFSAERTGGSVSTLTIQRTQQEDSAVYLCASSYLAFNEQFFGPGTRLTVL.

CDR3 nucleotides: TGCGCCAGCAGCTCCGTTCCGACAGGGAGGTCCTACGAGCAGTACTTC. This translates into CASSSVPTGRSYEQYF. This chain links TRBV5-1 with TRBJ2-7; weak D call: TRBD1 (7 bases). This CDR3 is built from 16 residues. In germline, CDR1 is SGHRS, CDR2 YFSETQ. V lost 3 bases and J 1 base, leaving 17 bases between the germline ends.